This T cell receptor beta chain was captured in a study of shared clonotypes between healthy human individuals. General study results and limits: Investigators collected only blood, and repertoires in tissues likely differ.

V trimming: 2 bases; J trimming: 2 bases; junction bases outside the gene matches: 9. The germline gives CDR1 LGHNA, CDR2 YSLEER. The CDR3 contains 18 residues. In regard to this clone: Its antigen remains unidentified.

TCRdb's table, derived via immunoSEQ multiplex PCR, lists solely in-frame clones and lacks some. The sample contains 450,000 to 600,000 clones, roughly 85% of which appear only once. This receptor was identified in a woman aged 40 to 55 in good health. Some clones in this sample may be carry-over from other donors' samples. The sequenced sample consisted of PBMCs. The J gene is TRBJ2-3, the V gene TRBV4-3; 11 bases are a match to TRBD2. The CDR3 sequence: CASSQHTLLAGVTDTQYF. CDR3 sequence (DNA): TGCGCCAGCAGCCAACACACCTTACTAGCGGGAGTCACAGATACGCAGTATTTT.